The rows below give T cell receptor beta chains drawn from one sample of a study of vaccination and CD4 T cells after COVID-19. What these receptors recognize is not known. TCRdb re-derived calls from the PCR reads in MiXCR, one entry per CDR3 protein. The table includes roughly 14,000 distinct CDR3 sequences, 50% to 60% detected once. The specimen sequenced was CD4+ T cells from blood, cultured in vitro. The receptors shown here come from a human donor who had recovered from COVID-19. Each CDR3 is given with its conserved first and last residue. A D gene is named only where the DNA matches it firmly. A clone size is listed for some rows: how often the clone was seen (once, few, many), or a class if it is expanded.

TRBJ1-1 TRBV11-1 - - TGTGCCAGCAGCCCCTGGGCCCTAAACACTGAAGCTTTCTTT CASSPWALNTEAFF
TRBJ2-3 TRBV18 - - TGTGCCAGCTCACCACGGTTAGTCGTTGAGGAGAGGACAGATACGCAGTATTTT CASSPRLVVEERTDTQYF
TRBJ1-5 TRBV6-2/TRBV6-3 - TRBD1 TGTGCCAGCAGTTACCGGGACAGGTTGCTTTATAGCAATCAGCCCCAGCATTTT CASSYRDRLLYSNQPQHF
TRBJ2-5 TRBV28 - - TGTGCCAGCAGTTTACTACAGAGTAAAGAGACCCAGTACTTC CASSLLQSKETQYF
TRBJ1-1 TRBV15 few - TGTGCCACCAGCAGAGACTTGGGGGCCTTAGGCACTGAAGCTTTCTTT CATSRDLGALGTEAFF
TRBJ1-2 TRBV5-1 - TRBD1 TGCGCCAGCTCCGGGACAGGGGGGAACTATGGCTACACCTTC CASSGTGGNYGYTF
TRBJ2-5 TRBV3-1 - TRBD1 TGTGCCAGCAGCCACTCGTCGGGACAGGGCAAAGAGACCCAGTACTTC CASSHSSGQGKETQYF
TRBJ1-2 TRBV2 - - TGTGCCAGCAGTCCGGGCCCCCGGGGGCGCTACACCTTC CASSPGPRGRYTF
TRBJ1-5 TRBV2 - TRBD1 TGTGCCAGTTCTCCCGGACAGGTTTATCAGCCCCAGCATTTT CASSPGQVYQPQHF
TRBJ2-7 TRBV30 - - TGTGCCTGGAGTTTACTCTACGAGCAGTACTTC CAWSLLYEQYF
TRBJ1-5 TRBV6-1 few - TGTGCCAGCAGGGAACAGGGCGGGCAGCCCCAGCATTTT CASREQGGQPQHF
TRBJ2-2 TRBV7-8 few - TGTGCCAGCGTGGAGCTGAACACCGGGGAGCTGTTTTTT CASVELNTGELFF
TRBJ2-3 TRBV28 - TRBD2 TGTGCCAGCAGTTTTTTATATTCCTCTAGCGGGAGGTCAGATACGCAGTATTTT CASSFLYSSSGRSDTQYF
TRBJ2-1 TRBV6-1 - TRBD1 TGTGCCAGCAGTGAAGCCGGACAGGGCCCCTACAATGAGCAGTTCTTC CASSEAGQGPYNEQFF
TRBJ1-5 TRBV6-5 - TRBD1 TGTGCCAGCAGTTACACTACAGGGGGAGGTCAGCCCCAGCATTTT CASSYTTGGGQPQHF
TRBJ2-5 TRBV21-1 - - TGTGCCAGCAGCAAAGTAGTACCCCGGATTAGCGGGATGGGAGCACAAGAGACCCAGTACTTC CASSKVVPRISGMGAQETQYF
TRBJ1-1 TRBV10-3 - TRBD1 TGTGCCATCAGGCCCGATACAGGGGACACTGAAGCTTTCTTT CAIRPDTGDTEAFF